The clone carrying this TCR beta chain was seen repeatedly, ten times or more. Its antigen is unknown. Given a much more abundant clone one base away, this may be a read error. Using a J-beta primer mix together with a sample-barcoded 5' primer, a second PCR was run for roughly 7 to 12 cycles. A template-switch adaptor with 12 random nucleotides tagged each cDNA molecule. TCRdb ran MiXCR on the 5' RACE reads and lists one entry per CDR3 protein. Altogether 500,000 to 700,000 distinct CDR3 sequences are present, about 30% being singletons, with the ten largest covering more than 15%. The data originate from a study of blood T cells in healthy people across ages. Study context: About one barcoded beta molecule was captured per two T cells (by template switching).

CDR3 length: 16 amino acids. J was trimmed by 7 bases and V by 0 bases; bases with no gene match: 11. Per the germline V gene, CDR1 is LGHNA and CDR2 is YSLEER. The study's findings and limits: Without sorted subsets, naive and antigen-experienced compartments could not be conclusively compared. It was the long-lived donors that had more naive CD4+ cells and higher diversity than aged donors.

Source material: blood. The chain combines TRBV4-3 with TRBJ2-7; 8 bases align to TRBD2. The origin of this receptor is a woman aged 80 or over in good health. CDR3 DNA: TGCGCCAGCAGCCAAGAGACGAGCGGGGGCCGGTATGAGCAGTACTTC. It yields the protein CASSQETSGGRYEQYF.